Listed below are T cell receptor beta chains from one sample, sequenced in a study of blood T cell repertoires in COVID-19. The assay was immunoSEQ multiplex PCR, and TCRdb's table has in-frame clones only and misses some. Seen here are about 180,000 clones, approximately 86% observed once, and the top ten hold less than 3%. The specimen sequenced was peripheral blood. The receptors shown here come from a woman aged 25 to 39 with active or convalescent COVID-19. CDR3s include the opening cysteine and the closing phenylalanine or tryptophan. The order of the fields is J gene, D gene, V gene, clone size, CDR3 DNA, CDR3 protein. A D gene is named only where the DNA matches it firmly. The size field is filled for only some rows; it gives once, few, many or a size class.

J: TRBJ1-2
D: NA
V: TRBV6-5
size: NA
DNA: TGTGCCAGCAGTTACGACAGAGGCCCCTATGGCTACACCTTC
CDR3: CASSYDRGPYGYTF

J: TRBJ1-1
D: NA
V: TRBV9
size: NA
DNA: TGTGCCAGCAGCCAGGGGAGCACTGAAGCTTTCTTT
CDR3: CASSQGSTEAFF

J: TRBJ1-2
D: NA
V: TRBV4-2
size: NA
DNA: TGTGCCAGCAGCCAAGATGGGGCCTACTATGGCTACACCTTC
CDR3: CASSQDGAYYGYTF

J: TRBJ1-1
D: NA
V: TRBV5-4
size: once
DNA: TGTGCCAGCAACCCGGGGGGGGAAACTTTATCGCTGAACACTGAAGCTTTCTTT
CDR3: CASNPGGETLSLNTEAFF

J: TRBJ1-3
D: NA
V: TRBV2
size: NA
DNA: TGTGCCAGCAGTGATACTATCACGAGCTCTGGAAACACCATATATTTT
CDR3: CASSDTITSSGNTIYF

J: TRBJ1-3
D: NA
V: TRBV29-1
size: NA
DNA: TGCAGCGCCCGGGACACTGGAAACACCATATATTTT
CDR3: CSARDTGNTIYF

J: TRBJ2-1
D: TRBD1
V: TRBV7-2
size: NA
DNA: TGTGCCAGCAGCTTCCTCGGGACAGGCTCCTACAATGAGCAGTTCTTC
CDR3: CASSFLGTGSYNEQFF

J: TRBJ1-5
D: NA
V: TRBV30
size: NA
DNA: TGTGCCTGGAGTTCCGACATCGATCAGCCCCAGCATTTT
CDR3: CAWSSDIDQPQHF

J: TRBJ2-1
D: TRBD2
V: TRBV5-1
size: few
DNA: TGCGCCAGCAGTATAAGCGGGAGGTTCCTTTACAATGAGCAGTTCTTC
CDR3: CASSISGRFLYNEQFF

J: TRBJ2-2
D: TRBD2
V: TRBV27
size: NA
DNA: TGTGCCAGCACAGGACTAGCGGGAATCCTCCGCGGGGAGCTGTTTTTT
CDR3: CASTGLAGILRGELFF

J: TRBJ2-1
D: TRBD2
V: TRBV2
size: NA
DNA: TGTGCCAGCATACTAGCGGAGGACAATGAGCAGTTCTTC
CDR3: CASILAEDNEQFF

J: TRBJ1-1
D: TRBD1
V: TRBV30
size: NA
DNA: TGTGCCTGGAAGGGGGCCTTCACTGAAGCTTTCTTT
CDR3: CAWKGAFTEAFF

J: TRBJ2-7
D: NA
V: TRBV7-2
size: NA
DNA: TGTGCCAGCAGCTTAATCTCCCACGAGCAGTACTTC
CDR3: CASSLISHEQYF

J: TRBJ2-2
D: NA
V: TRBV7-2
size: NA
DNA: TGTGCCAGCAGGCCAGGGTACACCGGGGAGCTGTTTTTT
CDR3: CASRPGYTGELFF

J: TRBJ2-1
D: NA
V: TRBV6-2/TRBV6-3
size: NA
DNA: TGTGCCAGCAGTAGTCGGAGATACAATGAGCAGTTCTTC
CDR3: CASSSRRYNEQFF

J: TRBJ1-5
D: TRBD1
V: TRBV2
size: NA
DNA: TGTGCCAGCAGTGAAACAGGGGGCGGTCAGCCCCAGCATTTT
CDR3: CASSETGGGQPQHF

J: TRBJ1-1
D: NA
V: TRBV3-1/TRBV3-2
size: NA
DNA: TGTGCCAGCAGCTCAAGGGCAGGGGCGAACACTGAAGCTTTCTTT
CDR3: CASSSRAGANTEAFF

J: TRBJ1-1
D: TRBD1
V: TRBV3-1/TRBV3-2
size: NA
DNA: TGTGCCAGCACCCCCGCAGGGGGCATCTCTGAAGCTTTCTTT
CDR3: CASTPAGGISEAFF

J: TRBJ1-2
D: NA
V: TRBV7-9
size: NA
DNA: TGTGCCAGCAGCTTACAAGGGGGAGGGGTCTATCATGGCTACACCTTC
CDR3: CASSLQGGGVYHGYTF

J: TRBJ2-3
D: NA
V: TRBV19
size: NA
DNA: TGTGCCAGTAGTAACTCCCCAGATACGCAGTATTTT
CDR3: CASSNSPDTQYF

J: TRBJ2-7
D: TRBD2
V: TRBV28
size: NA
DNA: TGTGCCAGCAGTCCGACTAGCGGGAGAGGATACTACGAGCAGTACTTC
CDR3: CASSPTSGRGYYEQYF

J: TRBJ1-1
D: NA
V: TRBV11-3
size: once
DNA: TGTGCCAGCGGGAGGGCGGGCACTGAAGCTTTCTTT
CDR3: CASGRAGTEAFF

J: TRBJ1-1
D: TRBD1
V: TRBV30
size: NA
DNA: TGTGCCTGGAGTGTACTGACAGGGGGCACTGAAGCTTTCTTT
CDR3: CAWSVLTGGTEAFF

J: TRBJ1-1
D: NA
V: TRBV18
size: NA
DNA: TGTGCCAGCTCACTCAAGCAGGGGACCACTGAAGCTTTCTTT
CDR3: CASSLKQGTTEAFF

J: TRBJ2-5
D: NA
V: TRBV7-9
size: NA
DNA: TGTGCCAGCAGCTTAGTTGGAGAGGAGATGAAGACCCAGTACTTC
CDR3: CASSLVGEEMKTQYF

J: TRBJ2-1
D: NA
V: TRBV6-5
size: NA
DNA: TGTGCCAGCAGTCCACACAGGGCCTACAATGAGCAGTTCTTC
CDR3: CASSPHRAYNEQFF

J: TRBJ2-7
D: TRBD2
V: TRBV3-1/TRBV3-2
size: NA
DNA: TGTGCCAGCAGCCAAGAAACTAGCGGGAAATACGAGCAGTACTTC
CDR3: CASSQETSGKYEQYF

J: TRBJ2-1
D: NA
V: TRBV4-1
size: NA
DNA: TGCGCCAGCAGCGACACGGGAACAGAGAGAGGGGAGCAGTTCTTC
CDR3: CASSDTGTERGEQFF

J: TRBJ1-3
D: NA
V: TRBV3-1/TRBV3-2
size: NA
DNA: TGTGCCAGCAGCGCCCACACAGGAAACTCTGGAAACACCATATATTTT
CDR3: CASSAHTGNSGNTIYF

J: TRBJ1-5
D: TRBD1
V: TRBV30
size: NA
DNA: TGTGCCTGGACAGGGGGAGGAGATCAGCCCCAGCATTTT
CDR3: CAWTGGGDQPQHF

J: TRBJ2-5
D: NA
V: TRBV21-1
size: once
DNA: TGTGCCAGCAGCCCCCCGGAGACCCAGTACTTC
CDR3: CASSPPETQYF

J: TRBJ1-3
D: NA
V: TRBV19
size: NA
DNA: TGTGCCAGTATACGGACAGCTGGAAACACCATATATTTT
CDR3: CASIRTAGNTIYF

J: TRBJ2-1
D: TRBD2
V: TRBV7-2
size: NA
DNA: TGTGCCAGCAGCCGGGCGGGGGTACTTTCCTACAATGAGCAGTTCTTC
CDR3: CASSRAGVLSYNEQFF

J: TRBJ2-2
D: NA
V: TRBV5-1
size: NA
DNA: TGCGCCAGCAGCTTGGCCGGCGGGGAGCTGTTTTTT
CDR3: CASSLAGGELFF

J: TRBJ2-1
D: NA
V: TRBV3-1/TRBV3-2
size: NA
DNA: TGTGCCAGCAGCCAAGCCAGGGACAACAATGAGCAGTTCTTC
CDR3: CASSQARDNNEQFF

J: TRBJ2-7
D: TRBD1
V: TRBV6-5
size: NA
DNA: TGTGCCAGCAGTTACGCCGGGACAGGTGACTACGAGCAGTACTTC
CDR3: CASSYAGTGDYEQYF

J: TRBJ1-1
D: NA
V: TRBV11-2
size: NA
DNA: TGTGCCAGCAGCTTAATCGGGGTGGGCACTGAAGCTTTCTTT
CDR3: CASSLIGVGTEAFF

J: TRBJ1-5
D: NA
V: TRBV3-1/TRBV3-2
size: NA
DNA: TGTGCCAGCAGCCAAGATTTCGGGAATCAGCCCCAGCATTTT
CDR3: CASSQDFGNQPQHF

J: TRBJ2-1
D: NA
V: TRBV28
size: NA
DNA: TGTGCCAGCAGTCTCACCGGGACACCTCTGGGGAGCTCCTACAATGAGCAGTTCTTC
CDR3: CASSLTGTPLGSSYNEQFF

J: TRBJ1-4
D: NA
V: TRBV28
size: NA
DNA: TGTGCCAGCAGTTTCAGTCAGCGTAATGAAAAACTGTTTTTT
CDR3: CASSFSQRNEKLFF